This T cell receptor (beta chain) emerged from a study of blood T cells in healthy people across ages. Study-level points and caveats: A conclusive naive versus antigen-experienced comparison was prevented by the unsorted PBMCs.

The authors ran a second PCR of roughly 6 to 12 cycles using a sample-barcoded 5' primer and a J-beta primer mix. TCRdb redid the calling of the 5' RACE reads with MiXCR, one entry per CDR3 protein. The table lists around 870,000 distinct CDR3 sequences, under 35% of them singletons, with around a sixth in the top ten. This clonotype has at least ten counts. Its antigen remains unknown. Isolation per sample recovered at least 7 million PBMCs. The CDR3 is made up of 14 amino acids. CDR1 and CDR2 (germline): DFQATT, SNEGSKA (reference sequence). Trimming stripped 2 bases from V and 4 bases from J, with 12 bases between.

V is TRBV20-1 and J is TRBJ2-1; TRBD2 might be the D (5 bases). The sequenced sample was blood. The origin of this receptor is a woman of 80 years or more in good health. CDR3 protein: CSARRPTGYNEQFF. The CDR3 DNA reads TGCAGTGCTAGAAGGCCCACGGGGTACAATGAGCAGTTCTTC.